A selection of T cell receptor beta chains follows, all from one sample in a study of blood T cell repertoires in COVID-19. The assay was immunoSEQ multiplex PCR, and TCRdb's table has in-frame clones only and misses some. The sample yields hundreds of thousands of clones, roughly 85% seen once. The source material was PBMCs or T cells enriched from blood (not recorded which). The receptor source for this set is a man in his forties who had been exposed to COVID-19. The conserved cysteine and the conserved F or W are not part of the CDR3 here. The order of the fields is V gene, CDR3 length, J gene, CDR3 protein.

TRBV5-6	13	TRBJ2-5	ASSLKAGRQETQY
TRBV24-1	12	TRBJ2-5	ATGGQGARETQY
TRBV9	12	TRBJ1-6	ASSFSTDNSPLH
TRBV5-1	13	TRBJ1-4	ASTPTGDRAEKLF
TRBV2	11	TRBJ1-5	ASIRLQGEPQH
TRBV5-4	11	TRBJ1-1	ASSLRGEAEAF
TRBV15	16	TRBJ1-5	ATSRAPLGSGSNQPQH
TRBV6-5	13	TRBJ1-3	AVKGQTYSGNTIY
TRBV4-1	13	TRBJ1-2	ASSQERGPRYGYT
TRBV10-3	12	TRBJ2-5	AITASGGEETQY
TRBV5-4	13	TRBJ2-5	ASCDRDRFQETQY
TRBV5-1	11	TRBJ1-1	ASSFQMNTEAF
TRBV24-1	13	TRBJ2-7	ATKRPRDRVYEQY
TRBV11-3	14	TRBJ1-6	ASNPGSGQGFSPLH
TRBV6-5	12	TRBJ1-2	ASSYRGSNYGYT
TRBV6-5	12	TRBJ1-1	ASSYSKGVSEAF
TRBV6-5	13	TRBJ2-2	AGQRQAANTGELF
TRBV10-2	11	TRBJ2-7	ASRVIDREEQY
TRBV19	15	TRBJ1-1	ASSIRQATRTNTEAF
TRBV24-1	13	TRBJ2-7	ATSPAGLESYEQY
TRBV7-8	13	TRBJ2-5	ASSESGGYQETQY
TRBV15	14	TRBJ2-1	ATSRGGSGRNNEQF
TRBV5-1	13	TRBJ2-5	ASSLRGGSQETQY
TRBV12-3/TRBV12-4	11	TRBJ2-5	ASTRTGGETQY
TRBV6-5	13	TRBJ2-1	ASSYRESAFNEQF
TRBV7-2	12	TRBJ2-3	ASAVTTSTDTQY
TRBV5-1	11	TRBJ2-7	ASSLDRAYEQY
TRBV29-1	11	TRBJ2-3	SVATGSTDTQY
TRBV18	13	TRBJ2-1	ASSPLMNFYNEQF
TRBV18	13	TRBJ1-2	ASSPSHRDLYGYT
TRBV11-2	10	TRBJ1-1	ASSFSGSEAF
TRBV18	18	TRBJ2-3	ASSPTPGGLGGGYTDTQY
TRBV5-4	12	TRBJ1-2	ASSLDDRAYGYT
TRBV19	12	TRBJ2-5	ASSKDRVEETQY
TRBV7-9	16	TRBJ2-4	ASSLEPSGGEAKNIQY
TRBV11-2	13	TRBJ2-7	ASSLVLAFAYEQY
TRBV5-1	13	TRBJ2-1	ASSWGTRAYNEQF
TRBV11-3	11	TRBJ2-1	ATSATPTGDQF
TRBV12-3/TRBV12-4	11	TRBJ1-5	ASSPTASQPQH
TRBV4-1	11	TRBJ2-3	ASRGQITDTQY
TRBV6-5	12	TRBJ2-7	ASRLADDSYEQY
TRBV5-6	14	TRBJ2-7	ASSFYTSGRFHEQY
TRBV5-1	12	TRBJ2-7	ASSPSTDNYEQY
TRBV9	15	TRBJ2-1	ASSVVGTPSSYNEQF
TRBV5-5	17	TRBJ2-3	ASSPGTSAQAFSTDTQY
TRBV12-5	12	TRBJ1-3	ASGSGGFGNTIY
TRBV2	10	TRBJ2-3	ASRRGTDTQY
TRBV7-8	19	TRBJ2-1	ASSLVLGTSLTSGRSGEQF
TRBV7-3	16	TRBJ2-7	ASSPHPTPGQGMFEQY
TRBV7-9	15	TRBJ2-2	ASSLRASGRDTGELF
TRBV18	14	TRBJ2-1	ASSPWSSGSNNEQF
TRBV19	11	TRBJ1-2	ASLQDYDYGYT
TRBV2	13	TRBJ2-2	ASSDRGKSTGELF
TRBV19	13	TRBJ2-7	ASSSQTSGTGEQY